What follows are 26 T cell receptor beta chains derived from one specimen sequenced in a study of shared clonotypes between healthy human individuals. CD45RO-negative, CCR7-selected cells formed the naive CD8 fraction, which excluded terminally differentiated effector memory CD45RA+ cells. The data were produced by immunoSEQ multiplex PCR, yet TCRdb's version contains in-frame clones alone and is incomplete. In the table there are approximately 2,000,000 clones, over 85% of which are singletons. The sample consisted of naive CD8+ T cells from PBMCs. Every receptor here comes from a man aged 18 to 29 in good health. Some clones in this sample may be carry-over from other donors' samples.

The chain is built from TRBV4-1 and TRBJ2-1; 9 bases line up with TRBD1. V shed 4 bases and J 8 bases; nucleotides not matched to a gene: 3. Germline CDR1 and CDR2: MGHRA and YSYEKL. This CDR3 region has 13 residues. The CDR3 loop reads CASSLDRGYEQFF. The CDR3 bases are TGCGCCAGCAGCCTTGACAGGGGGTATGAGCAGTTCTTC.

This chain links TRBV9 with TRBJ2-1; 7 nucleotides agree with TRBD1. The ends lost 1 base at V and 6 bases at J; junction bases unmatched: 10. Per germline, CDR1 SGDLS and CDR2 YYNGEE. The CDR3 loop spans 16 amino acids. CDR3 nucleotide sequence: TGTGCCAGCAGCGTACCGACAGGGAAAGGTTTCAATGAGCAGTTCTTC. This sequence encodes CASSVPTGKGFNEQFF. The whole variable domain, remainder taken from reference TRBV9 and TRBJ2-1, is DSGVTQTPKHLITATGQRVTLRCSPRSGDLSVYWYQQSLDQGLQFLIQYYNGEERAKGNILERFSAQQFPDLHSELNLSSLELGDSALYFCASSVPTGKGFNEQFFGPGTRLTVL.

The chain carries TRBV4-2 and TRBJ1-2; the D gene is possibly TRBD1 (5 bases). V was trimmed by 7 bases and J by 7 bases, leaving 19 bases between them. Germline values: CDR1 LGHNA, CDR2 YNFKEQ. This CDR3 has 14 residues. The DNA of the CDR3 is TGTGCCAGCATCCAGGTCGGGGGACGCGGTGGCTACACCTTC. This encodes CASIQVGGRGGYTF.

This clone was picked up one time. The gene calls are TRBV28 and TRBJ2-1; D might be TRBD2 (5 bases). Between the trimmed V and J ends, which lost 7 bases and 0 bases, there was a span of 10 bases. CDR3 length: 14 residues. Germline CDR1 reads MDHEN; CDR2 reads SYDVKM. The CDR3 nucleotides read TGTGCCAGCAAGGAGCGGAGCTCCTACAATGAGCAGTTCTTC. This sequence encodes CASKERSSYNEQFF.

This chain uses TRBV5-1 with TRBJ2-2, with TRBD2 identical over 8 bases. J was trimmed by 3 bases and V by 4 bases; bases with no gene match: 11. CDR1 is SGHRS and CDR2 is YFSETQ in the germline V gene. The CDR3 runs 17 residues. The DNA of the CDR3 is TGCGCCAGCAGCCCGTGGGCGGGAGGTTCGGACACCGGGGAGCTGTTTTTT. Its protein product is CASSPWAGGSDTGELFF.

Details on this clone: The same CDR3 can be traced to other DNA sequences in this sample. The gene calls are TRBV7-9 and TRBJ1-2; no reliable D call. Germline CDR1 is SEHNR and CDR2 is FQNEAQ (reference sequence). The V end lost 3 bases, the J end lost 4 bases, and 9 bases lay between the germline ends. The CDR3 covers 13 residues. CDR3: CASSLVGPYGYTF. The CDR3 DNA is TGTGCCAGCAGCTTGGTAGGGCCCTATGGCTACACCTTC.

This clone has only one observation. CDR3 DNA: TGTGCCAGCAGTTTAGGGCTCCAAAACTATGGCTACACCTTC. Its protein is CASSLGLQNYGYTF. The V gene is TRBV28, the J gene TRBJ1-2; D gene unclear. The CDR3 sequence is 14 residues long. Germline V gene lookup returns CDR1 MDHEN and CDR2 SYDVKM. V shed 2 bases and J shed 2 bases, with 9 bases lying between them.

The CDR3 region is CASSLVHGELFF. The CDR3 region has the DNA TGTGCCAGCAGTTTGGTTCACGGGGAGCTGTTTTTT. The chain is built from TRBV27 and TRBJ2-2; D is uncertain. Germline V gene data show CDR1 as MNHEY and CDR2 as SMNVEV (reference sequence). The CDR3 is made up of 12 amino acids. V lost 3 bases to trimming and J lost 7 bases, with 6 bases between them.

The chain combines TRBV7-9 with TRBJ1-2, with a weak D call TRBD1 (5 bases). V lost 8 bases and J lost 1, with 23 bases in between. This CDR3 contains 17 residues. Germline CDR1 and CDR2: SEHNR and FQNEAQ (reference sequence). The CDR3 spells CASATVRARDLNYGYTF. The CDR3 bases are TGTGCCAGCGCAACCGTTAGGGCGCGGGACCTTAACTATGGCTACACCTTC.

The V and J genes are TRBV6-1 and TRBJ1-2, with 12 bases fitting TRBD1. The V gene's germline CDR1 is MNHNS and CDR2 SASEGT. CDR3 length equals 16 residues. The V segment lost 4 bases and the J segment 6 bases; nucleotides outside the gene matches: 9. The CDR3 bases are TGTGCCAGCAGTGCGTACCCGGGACAGGGGGCGCATGGCTACACCTTC. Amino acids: CASSAYPGQGAHGYTF.

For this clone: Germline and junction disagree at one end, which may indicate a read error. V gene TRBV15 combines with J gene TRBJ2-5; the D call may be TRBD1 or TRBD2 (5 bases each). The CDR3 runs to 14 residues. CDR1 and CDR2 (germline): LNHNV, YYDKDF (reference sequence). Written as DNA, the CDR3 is TGTGCCACCAGCGGGGACCCCGACCAGGAGACCCAGTACTTC. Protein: CATSGDPDQETQYF.

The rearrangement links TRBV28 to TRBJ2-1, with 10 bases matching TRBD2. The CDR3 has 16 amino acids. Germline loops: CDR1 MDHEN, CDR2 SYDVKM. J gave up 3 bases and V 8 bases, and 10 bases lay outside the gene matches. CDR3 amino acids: CASATHTSGIYNEQFF. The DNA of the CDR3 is TGTGCCAGCGCAACTCATACTAGCGGGATCTACAATGAGCAGTTCTTC. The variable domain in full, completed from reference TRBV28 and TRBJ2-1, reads DVKVTQSSRYLVKRTGEKVFLECVQDMDHENMFWYRQDPGLGLRLIYFSYDVKMKEKGDIPEGYSVSREKKERFSLILESASTNQTSMYLCASATHTSGIYNEQFFGPGTRLTVL.

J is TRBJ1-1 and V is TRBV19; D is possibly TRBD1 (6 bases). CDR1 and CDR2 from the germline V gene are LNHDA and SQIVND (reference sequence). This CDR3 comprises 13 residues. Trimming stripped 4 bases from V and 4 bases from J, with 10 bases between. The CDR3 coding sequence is TGTGCCAGTAGTACCCGGGACACCACTGAAGCTTTCTTT. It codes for CASSTRDTTEAFF.

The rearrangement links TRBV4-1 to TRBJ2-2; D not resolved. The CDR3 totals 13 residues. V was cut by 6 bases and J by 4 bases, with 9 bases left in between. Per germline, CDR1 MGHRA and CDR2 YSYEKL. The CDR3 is CASREMGTGELFF. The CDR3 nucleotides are TGCGCCAGCAGGGAAATGGGCACCGGGGAGCTGTTTTTT.

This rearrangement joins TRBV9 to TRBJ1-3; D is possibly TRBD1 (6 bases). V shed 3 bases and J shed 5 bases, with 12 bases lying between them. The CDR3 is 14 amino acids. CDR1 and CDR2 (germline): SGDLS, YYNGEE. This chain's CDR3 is CASSGAQGRNTIYF. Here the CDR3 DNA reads TGTGCCAGCAGCGGGGCACAGGGCCGAAACACCATATATTTT.

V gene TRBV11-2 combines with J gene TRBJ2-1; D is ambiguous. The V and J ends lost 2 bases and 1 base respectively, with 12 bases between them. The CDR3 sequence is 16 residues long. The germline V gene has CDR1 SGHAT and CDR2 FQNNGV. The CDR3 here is CASSLYSRTSYNEQFF. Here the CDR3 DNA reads TGTGCCAGCAGCTTATACTCGCGTACTTCCTACAATGAGCAGTTCTTC.

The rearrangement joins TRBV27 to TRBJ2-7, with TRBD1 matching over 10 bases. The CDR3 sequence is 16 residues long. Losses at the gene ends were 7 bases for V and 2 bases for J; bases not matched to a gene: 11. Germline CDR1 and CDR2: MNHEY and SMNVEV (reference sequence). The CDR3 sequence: CASTLVGGQGAYEQYF. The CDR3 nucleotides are TGTGCCAGCACCCTTGTGGGAGGACAGGGGGCCTACGAGCAGTACTTC.

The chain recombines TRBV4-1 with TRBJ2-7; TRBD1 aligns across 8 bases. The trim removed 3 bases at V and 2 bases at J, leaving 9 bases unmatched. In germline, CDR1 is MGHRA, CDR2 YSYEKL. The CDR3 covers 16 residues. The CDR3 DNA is TGCGCCAGCAGCCAGCAATTGGGACAGGTTGCCTACGAGCAGTACTTC. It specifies CASSQQLGQVAYEQYF.

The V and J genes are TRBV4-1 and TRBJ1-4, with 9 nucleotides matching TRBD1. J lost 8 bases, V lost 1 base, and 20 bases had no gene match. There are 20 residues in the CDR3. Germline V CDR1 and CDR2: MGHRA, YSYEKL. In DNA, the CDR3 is TGCGCCAGCAGCCAAGCCCCCGGACAGGGGATATTATTGTTCGGCGAAAAACTGTTTTTT. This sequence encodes CASSQAPGQGILLFGEKLFF.

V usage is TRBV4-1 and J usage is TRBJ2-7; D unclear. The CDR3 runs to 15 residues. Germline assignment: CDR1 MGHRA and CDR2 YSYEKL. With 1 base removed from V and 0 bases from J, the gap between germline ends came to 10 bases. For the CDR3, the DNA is TGCGCCAGCAGCCAAGGGACGGCAAGCTCCTACGAGCAGTACTTC. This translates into CASSQGTASSYEQYF.

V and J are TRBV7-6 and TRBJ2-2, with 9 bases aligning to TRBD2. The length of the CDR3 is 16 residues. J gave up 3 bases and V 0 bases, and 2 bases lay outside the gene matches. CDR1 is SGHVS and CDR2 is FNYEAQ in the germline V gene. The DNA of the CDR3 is TGTGCCAGCAGCTTAGCGGGGACTAGCTACACCGGGGAGCTGTTTTTT. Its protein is CASSLAGTSYTGELFF.

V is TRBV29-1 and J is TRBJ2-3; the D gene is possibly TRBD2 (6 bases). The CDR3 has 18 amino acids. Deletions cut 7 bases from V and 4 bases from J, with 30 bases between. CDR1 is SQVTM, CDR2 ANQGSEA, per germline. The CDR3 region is CSATGTLVGRRSSDTQYF. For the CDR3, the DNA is TGCAGCGCGACCGGGACCTTAGTTGGGAGGAGGTCTTCAGATACGCAGTATTTT.

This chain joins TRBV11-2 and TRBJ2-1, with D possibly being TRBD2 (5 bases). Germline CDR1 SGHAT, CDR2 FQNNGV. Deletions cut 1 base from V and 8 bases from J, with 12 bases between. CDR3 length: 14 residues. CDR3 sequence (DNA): TGTGCCAGCAGCTTAGTGCCAGGTAGCGATGAGCAGTTCTTC. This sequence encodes CASSLVPGSDEQFF.

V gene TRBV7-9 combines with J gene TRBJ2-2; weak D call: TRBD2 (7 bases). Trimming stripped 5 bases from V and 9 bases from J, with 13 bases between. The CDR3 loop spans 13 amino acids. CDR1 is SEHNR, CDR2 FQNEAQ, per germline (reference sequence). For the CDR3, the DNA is TGTGCCAGCAGCCTAGGCGGGGGCAGGGAGCTGTTTTTT. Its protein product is CASSLGGGRELFF.

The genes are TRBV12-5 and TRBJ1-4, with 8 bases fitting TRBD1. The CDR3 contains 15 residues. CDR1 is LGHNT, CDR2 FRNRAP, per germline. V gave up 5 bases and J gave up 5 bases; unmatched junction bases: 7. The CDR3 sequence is CASGPPGQDNEKLFF. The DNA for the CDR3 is TGTGCTAGTGGTCCTCCGGGACAGGACAATGAAAAACTGTTTTTT.

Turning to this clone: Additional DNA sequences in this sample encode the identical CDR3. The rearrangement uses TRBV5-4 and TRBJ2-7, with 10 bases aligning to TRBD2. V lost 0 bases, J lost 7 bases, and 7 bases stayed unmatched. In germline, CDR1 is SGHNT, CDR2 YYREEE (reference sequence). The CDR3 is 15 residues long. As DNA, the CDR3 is TGTGCCAGCAGCTTGGGAGCGGGAGGGCCGGATGAGCAGTACTTC. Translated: CASSLGAGGPDEQYF.